This TCR beta chain was retrieved from a study of molecular identifiers for immune sequencing clone quantification listed by TCRdb under 2018. About the full investigation: For a replicate experiment, RNA from around 18,000 or 91,000 naive CD8 T cells was divided into five aliquots, and four of the five aliquots were sequenced. This methods study benchmarked molecular-identifier clustering-based TCR repertoire sequencing (MIDCIRS) and TCR RNA copy counting, using CD8 T cells to do so.

The cysteine opens and the phenylalanine closes a CDR3 of 16 amino acids. The entry retains the CDR3 DNA only, 48 bases that are in frame from base 1. According to the germline V gene, CDR1 reads SNHLY and CDR2 reads FYNNEI. V has 2 bases trimmed and J has 3 bases trimmed; junction bases matching no gene number 8. Results and caveats for the whole study, not just this receptor: Modeling gave around 3.3 recovered TCR RNA copies per cell versus roughly 10 by digital PCR, implying approximately 30% capture efficiency. The sizes of highly expanded clones could end up underestimated when identical TCR molecules share a barcode. Spiked-in Jurkat TCR RNA equivalent to a single cell was reported to be detectable even among one million naive CD8 T cells. In CMV-specific effector cells, clones with more than 20 RNA copies contained over 97% of molecules, whereas in naive cells such clones contained under 1% of molecules. When barcode sub-clustering was not used, chimeric consensus sequences inflated TCR diversity, with chimeras reaching as high as 47%.

Naive CD8 T cells were FACS-sorted as CD8+CD4-CCR7+CD45RA+ on a BD FACSAria II into RLT Plus buffer. To compare sensitivity, a portion of the naive CD8 T cell RNA was divided evenly between MIDCIRS and a Smart-seq2-style 5'RACE protocol. CD8 T cells were enriched using RosetteSep CD8+ T Cell Enrichment Cocktail and Ficoll-Paque, and the enriched cells then underwent ACK red cell lysis. This clonotype occurred many times. Its target antigen remains unknown. Nothing much larger sits one base from this clone, and base qualities are not available. Library method: PCR. The sequencer was an Illumina MiSeq. The Qiagen AllPrep DNA/RNA kit was used to purify total RNA. Before analysis, reads from multiple sequencing runs of the same library were pooled. The original pipeline was this. Reads were retained only if their TCR constant sequence matched exactly, and those retained reads were trimmed to 150 nt and grouped according to their 12-nt molecular barcodes. Reads in each barcode group were sub-clustered using a 15% Levenshtein threshold, and a quality-weighted consensus sequence was built for each RNA molecule. Non-functional sequences were discarded, and so were lower-count sequences lying one edit away from another sequence. Barcode sub-clusters with fewer than 20% of the maximum read count were removed, based on fitting two negative binomial distributions. TCRdb's own reprocessing of the public reads used fastp at Q25 and MiXCR and kept productive beta chains. CDR3 protein sequences are deduplicated, and each keeps its most common genes and DNA. These V and J calls are TCRdb output, not the study's own analysis. This sample gives approximately 40,000 distinct CDR3 sequences in total; around 20% of them show up just once. The ten largest make up roughly 7.7% of the sample.

This sequence originates from a human donor in good health. Some libraries in this study had Jurkat cell RNA spiked in. The sequenced sample consisted of naive CD8+ T cells from blood, with Jurkat cell RNA spiked in. The intended sense of this specimen's cell subset or site label: FACS-sorted CD8+CD4-CCR7+CD45RA+ naive T cells. The V gene is TRBV2 and the J gene is TRBJ2-5, and TRBD2 matches 8 of the central bases. The DNA is as follows: TGTGCCAGCAGTGAATACGGTAGCGGGGTAAAAGAGACCCAGTACTTC. Its protein product is CASSEYGSGVKETQYF.